This TCR beta chain was profiled in a study of a mutant IDH1 vaccine in newly diagnosed glioma. Across the whole study: Investigators started vaccination 4-6 weeks after radiotherapy alone, or with temozolomide cycles. Treated patients, approximately 62% male and around 40% female, averaged roughly 43 years of age. Findings of the study overall: No link was apparently found between pseudoprogression and changes in top peripheral T cell clonotypes.

Time point: week 5, during vaccination. A 20-mer mutant IDH1 peptide at 300 ug was injected subcutaneously with topical imiquimod. The CDR3 consists of 16 residues. The germline CDR1 and CDR2 sequences are LNHDA and SQIVND (reference sequence). V dropped 6 bases and J dropped 4 bases, with 19 bases sitting between them. Regarding this clone: Its target is unknown.

The repertoire was sequenced with immunoSEQ multiplex PCR; TCRdb's copy has only in-frame clones and lacks some. The sample shows about 60,000 clones, around 80% of them seen only once. The clonotype originates from a woman aged 45-65 years with glioma. The chain is built from TRBV19 and TRBJ1-3; D is ambiguous. Sequenced material: PBMCs, taken from a glioma patient whose treatment included an IDH1 peptide vaccine. DNA for the CDR3: TGTGCCAGTAGCCCGCGGGCGGTCGCAACCGGAAACACCATATATTTT. This translates into CASSPRAVATGNTIYF.